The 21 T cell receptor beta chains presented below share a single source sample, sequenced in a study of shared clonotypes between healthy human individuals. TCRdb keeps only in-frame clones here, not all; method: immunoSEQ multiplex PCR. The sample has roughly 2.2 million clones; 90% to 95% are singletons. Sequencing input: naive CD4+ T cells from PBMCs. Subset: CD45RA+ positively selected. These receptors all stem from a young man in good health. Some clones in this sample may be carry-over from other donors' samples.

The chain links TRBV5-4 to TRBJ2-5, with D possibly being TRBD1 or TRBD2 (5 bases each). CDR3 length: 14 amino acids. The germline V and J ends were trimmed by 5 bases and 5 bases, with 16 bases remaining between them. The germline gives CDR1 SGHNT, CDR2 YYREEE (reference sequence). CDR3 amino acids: CASRLDIREETQYF. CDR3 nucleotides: TGTGCCAGCAGACTGGACATCAGGGAGGAGACCCAGTACTTC.

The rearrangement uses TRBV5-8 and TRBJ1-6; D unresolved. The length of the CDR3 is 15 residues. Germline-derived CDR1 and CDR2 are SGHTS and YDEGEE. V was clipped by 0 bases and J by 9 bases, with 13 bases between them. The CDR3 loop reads CASSLEGSPTSPLHF. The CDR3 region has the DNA TGTGCCAGCAGCTTGGAGGGCAGCCCGACTTCACCCCTCCACTTT.

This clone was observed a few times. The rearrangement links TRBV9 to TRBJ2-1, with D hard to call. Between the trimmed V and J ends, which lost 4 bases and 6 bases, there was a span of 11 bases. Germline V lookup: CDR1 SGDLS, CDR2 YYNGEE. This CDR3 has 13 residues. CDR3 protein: CASSLPSLNEQFF. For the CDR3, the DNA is TGTGCCAGCAGCCTACCCTCCCTCAATGAGCAGTTCTTC.

The chain's CDR3 is CASSHTYANTGELFF. CDR3 nucleotides: TGTGCCAGCAGCCACACTTACGCGAACACCGGGGAGCTGTTTTTT. The rearrangement joins TRBV5-8 to TRBJ2-2; D unclear. Between the trimmed V and J ends, which lost 4 bases and 0 bases, there was a span of 10 bases. The CDR3 runs to 15 residues. Germline V gives CDR1 SGHTS, CDR2 YDEGEE.

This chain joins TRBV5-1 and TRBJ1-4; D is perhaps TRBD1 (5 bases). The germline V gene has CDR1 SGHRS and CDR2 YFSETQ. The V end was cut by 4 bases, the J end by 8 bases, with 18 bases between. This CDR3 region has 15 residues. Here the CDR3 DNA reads TGCGCCAGCAGCCGAGGGGAAGGGGTGGGAGAAAAACTGTTTTTT. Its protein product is CASSRGEGVGEKLFF.

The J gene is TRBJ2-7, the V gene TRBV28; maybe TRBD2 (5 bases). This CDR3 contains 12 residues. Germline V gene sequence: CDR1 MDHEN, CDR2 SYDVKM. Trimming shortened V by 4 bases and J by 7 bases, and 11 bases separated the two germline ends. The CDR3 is CASSYYRGEQYF. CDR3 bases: TGTGCCAGCAGTTATTATCGCGGGGAGCAGTACTTC.

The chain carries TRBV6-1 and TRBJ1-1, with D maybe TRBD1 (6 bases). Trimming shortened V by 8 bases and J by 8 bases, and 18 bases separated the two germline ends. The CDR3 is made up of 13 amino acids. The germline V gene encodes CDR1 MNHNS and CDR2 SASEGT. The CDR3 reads CASSGTFSSEAFF. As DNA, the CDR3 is TGTGCCAGCTCTGGGACATTTTCTTCAGAAGCTTTCTTT.

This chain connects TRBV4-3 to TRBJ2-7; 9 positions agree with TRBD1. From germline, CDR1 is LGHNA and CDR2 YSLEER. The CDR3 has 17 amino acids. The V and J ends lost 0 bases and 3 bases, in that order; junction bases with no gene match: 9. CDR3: CASSQDRVTGGDYEQYF. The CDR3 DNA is TGCGCCAGCAGCCAAGATCGTGTGACAGGGGGAGACTACGAGCAGTACTTC.

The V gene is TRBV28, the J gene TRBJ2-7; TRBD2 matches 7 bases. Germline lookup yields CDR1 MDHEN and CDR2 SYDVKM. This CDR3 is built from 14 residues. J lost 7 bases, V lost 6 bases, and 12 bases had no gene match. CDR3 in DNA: TGTGCCAGCAGCACTCCGGGAGGCCCGGGTGAGCAGTACTTC. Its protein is CASSTPGGPGEQYF.

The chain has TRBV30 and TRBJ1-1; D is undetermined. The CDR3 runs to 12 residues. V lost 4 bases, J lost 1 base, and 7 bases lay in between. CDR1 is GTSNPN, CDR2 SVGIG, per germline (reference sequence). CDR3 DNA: TGTGCCTGGATTCTGCAGAACACTGAAGCTTTCTTT. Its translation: CAWILQNTEAFF.

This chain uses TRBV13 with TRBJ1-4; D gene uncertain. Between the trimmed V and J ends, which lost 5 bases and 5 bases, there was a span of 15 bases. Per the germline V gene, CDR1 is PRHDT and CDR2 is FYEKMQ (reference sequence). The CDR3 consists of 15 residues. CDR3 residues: CASSRISLRNEKLFF. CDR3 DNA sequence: TGTGCCAGCAGCCGAATAAGCCTCAGAAATGAAAAACTGTTTTTT.

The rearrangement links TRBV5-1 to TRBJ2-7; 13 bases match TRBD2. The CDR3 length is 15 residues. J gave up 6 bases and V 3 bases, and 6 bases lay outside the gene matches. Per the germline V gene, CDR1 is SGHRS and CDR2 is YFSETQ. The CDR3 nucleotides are TGCGCCAGCAGCTGGGGGACTAGCGGGATGGGCGAGCAGTACTTC. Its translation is CASSWGTSGMGEQYF.

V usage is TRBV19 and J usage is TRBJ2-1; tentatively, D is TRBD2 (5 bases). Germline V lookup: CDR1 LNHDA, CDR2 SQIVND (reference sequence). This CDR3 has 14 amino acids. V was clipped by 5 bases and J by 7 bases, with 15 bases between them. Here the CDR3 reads CASSLFSGMNEQFF. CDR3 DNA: TGTGCCAGTAGTCTCTTCTCCGGGATGAATGAGCAGTTCTTC.

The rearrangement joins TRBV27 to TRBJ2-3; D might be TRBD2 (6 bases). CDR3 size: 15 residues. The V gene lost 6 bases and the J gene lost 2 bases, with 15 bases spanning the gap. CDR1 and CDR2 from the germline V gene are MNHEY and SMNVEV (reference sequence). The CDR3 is CASSRVGLNTDTQYF. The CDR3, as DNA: TGTGCCAGCAGCCGGGTGGGACTTAACACAGATACGCAGTATTTT.

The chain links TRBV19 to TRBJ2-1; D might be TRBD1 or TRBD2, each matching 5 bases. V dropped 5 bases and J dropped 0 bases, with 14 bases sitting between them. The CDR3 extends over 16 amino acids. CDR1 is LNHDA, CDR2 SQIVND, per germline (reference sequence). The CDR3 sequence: CASSGRGASSYNEQFF. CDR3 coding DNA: TGTGCCAGTAGTGGACGAGGGGCCAGCTCCTACAATGAGCAGTTCTTC.

In nucleotides, the CDR3 is TGTGCCAGTAGTAGGGCGGGAGGGATCATGGGCGATGAGCAGTTCTTC. Protein sequence: CASSRAGGIMGDEQFF. The gene calls are TRBV19 and TRBJ2-1, with TRBD2 identical over 9 bases. Germline assignment: CDR1 LNHDA and CDR2 SQIVND (reference sequence). This CDR3 region has 16 residues. J lost 8 bases, V lost 4 bases, and 12 bases had no gene match.

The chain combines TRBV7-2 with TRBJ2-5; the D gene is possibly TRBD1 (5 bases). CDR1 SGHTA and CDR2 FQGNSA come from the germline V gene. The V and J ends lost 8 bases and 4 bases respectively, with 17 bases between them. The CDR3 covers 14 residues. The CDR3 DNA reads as TGTGCCAGCGCCGTCCGGACAAGGTCAGAGACCCAGTACTTC. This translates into CASAVRTRSETQYF.

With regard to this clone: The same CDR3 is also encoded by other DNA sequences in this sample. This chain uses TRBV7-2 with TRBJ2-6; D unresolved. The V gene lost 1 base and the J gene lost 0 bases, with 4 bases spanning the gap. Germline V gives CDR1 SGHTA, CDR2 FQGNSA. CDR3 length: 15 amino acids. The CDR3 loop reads CASSLVPSGANVLTF. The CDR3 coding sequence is TGTGCCAGCAGCTTAGTCCCCTCTGGGGCCAACGTCCTGACTTTC.

CDR3 region: CASSILAPPETQYF. The CDR3 nucleotides read TGCGCCAGCAGCATTCTAGCGCCCCCAGAGACCCAGTACTTC. This chain joins TRBV5-1 and TRBJ2-5; possibly TRBD2 for D (6 bases). Germline lookup yields CDR1 SGHRS and CDR2 YFSETQ. The CDR3 consists of 14 residues. The V and J ends lost 4 bases and 4 bases respectively, with 14 bases between them. Supplemented by reference TRBV5-1 and TRBJ2-5, the full variable domain reads KAGVTQTPRYLIKTRGQQVTLSCSPISGHRSVSWYQQTPGQGLQFLFEYFSETQRNKGNFPGRFSGRQFSNSRSEMNVSTLELGDSALYLCASSILAPPETQYFGPGTRLLVL.

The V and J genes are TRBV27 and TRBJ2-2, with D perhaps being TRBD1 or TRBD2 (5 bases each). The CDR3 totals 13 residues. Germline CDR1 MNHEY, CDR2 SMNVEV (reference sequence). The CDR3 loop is CPPQGWGTGELFF. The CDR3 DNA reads TGTCCGCCTCAGGGATGGGGGACCGGGGAGCTGTTTTTT.

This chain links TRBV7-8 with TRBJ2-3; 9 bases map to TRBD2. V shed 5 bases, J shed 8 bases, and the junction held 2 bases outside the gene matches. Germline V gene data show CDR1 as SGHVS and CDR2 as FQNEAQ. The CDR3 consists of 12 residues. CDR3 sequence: CASSPAGGTQYF. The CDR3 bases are TGTGCCAGCAGCCCAGCGGGAGGTACGCAGTATTTT.